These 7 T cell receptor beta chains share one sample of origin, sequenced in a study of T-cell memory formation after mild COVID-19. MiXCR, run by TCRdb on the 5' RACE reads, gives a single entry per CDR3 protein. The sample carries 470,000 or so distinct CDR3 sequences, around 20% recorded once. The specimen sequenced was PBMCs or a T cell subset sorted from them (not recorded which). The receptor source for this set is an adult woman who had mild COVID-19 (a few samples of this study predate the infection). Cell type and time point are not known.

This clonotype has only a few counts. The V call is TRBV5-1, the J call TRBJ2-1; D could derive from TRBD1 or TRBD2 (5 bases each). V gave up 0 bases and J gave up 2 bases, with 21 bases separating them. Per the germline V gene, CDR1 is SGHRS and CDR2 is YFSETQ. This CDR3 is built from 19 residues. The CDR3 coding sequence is TGCGCCAGCAGCTTGGGTGGGGCGGTTAGCGTCCCCACCTACAATGAGCAGTTCTTC. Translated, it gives CASSLGGAVSVPTYNEQFF.

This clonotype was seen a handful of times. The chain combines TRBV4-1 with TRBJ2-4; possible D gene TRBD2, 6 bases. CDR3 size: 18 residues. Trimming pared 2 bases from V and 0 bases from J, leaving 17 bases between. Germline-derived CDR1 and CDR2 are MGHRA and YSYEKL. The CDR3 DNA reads TGCGCCAGCAGCCAAATAGGACGAAAGGGACTAGCCAAAAACATTCAGTACTTC. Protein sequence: CASSQIGRKGLAKNIQYF.

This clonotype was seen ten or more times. The CDR3 DNA is TGCGCCAGCAGCCCAGGAATGAACACCGGGGAGCTGTTTTTT. Translation gives CASSPGMNTGELFF. The rearrangement uses TRBV5-1 and TRBJ2-2; D unclear. Trimming pared 4 bases from V and 1 base from J, leaving 8 bases between. Germline lookup yields CDR1 SGHRS and CDR2 YFSETQ. This CDR3 region has 14 residues. Full variable domain (outside the CDR3, taken from reference TRBV5-1 and TRBJ2-2): KAGVTQTPRYLIKTRGQQVTLSCSPISGHRSVSWYQQTPGQGLQFLFEYFSETQRNKGNFPGRFSGRQFSNSRSEMNVSTLELGDSALYLCASSPGMNTGELFFGEGSRLTVL.

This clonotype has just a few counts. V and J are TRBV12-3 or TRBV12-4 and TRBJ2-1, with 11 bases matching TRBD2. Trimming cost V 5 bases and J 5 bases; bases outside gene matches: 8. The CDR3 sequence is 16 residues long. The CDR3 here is CASSPTGTSGNNEQFF. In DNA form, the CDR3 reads TGTGCCAGCAGTCCAACCGGGACTAGCGGAAACAATGAGCAGTTCTTC.

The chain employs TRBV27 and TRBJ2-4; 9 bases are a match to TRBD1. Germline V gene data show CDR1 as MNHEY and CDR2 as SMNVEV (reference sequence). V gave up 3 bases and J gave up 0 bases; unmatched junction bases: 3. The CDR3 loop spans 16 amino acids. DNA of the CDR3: TGTGCCAGCAGTTTCGGACAGGGGACAGCCAAAAACATTCAGTACTTC. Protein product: CASSFGQGTAKNIQYF.

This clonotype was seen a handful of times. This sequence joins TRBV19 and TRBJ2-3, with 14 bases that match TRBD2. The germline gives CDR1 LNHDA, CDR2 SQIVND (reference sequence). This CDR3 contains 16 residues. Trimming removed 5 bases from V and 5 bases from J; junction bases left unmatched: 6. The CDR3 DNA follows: TGTGCCAGTAGTCCCGGGACTAGCGGGAGAAGAGATACGCAGTATTTT. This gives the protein CASSPGTSGRRDTQYF.

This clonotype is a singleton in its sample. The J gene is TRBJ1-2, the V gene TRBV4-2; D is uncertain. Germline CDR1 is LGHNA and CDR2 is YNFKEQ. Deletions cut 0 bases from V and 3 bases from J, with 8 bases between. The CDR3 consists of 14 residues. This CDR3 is CASSQEFLHYGYTF. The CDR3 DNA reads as TGTGCCAGCAGCCAAGAATTCTTACACTATGGCTACACCTTC.